These 4 T cell receptor beta chains originate from one sample sequenced in a study of CD8 T cells in Susac syndrome. It was with random hexamers that about 0.45 to 1 ug RNA was reverse transcribed. TCRdb passed the immunoSEQ multiplex PCR reads through MiXCR, listing each CDR3 protein once. The profile shows 150,000 or so distinct CDR3 sequences, over 95% of them singletons. Sequencing was carried out using CD8+ T cells from PBMCs. The receptor source for this set is a human donor with multiple sclerosis.

The genes are TRBV7-8 and TRBJ1-1; D uncertain. This CDR3 has 12 residues. The germline V gene has CDR1 SGHVS and CDR2 FQNEAQ. Deletions cut 3 bases from V and 8 bases from J, with 10 bases between. DNA for the CDR3: TGTGCCAGCAGCTTTATAGGGAAGGAAGCTTTCTTT. It specifies CASSFIGKEAFF.

The chain couples TRBV14 to TRBJ2-1; 12 bases are shared with TRBD2. Germline-derived CDR1 and CDR2 are SGHDN and FVKESK. The length of the CDR3 is 15 residues. Trimming at V came to 4 bases and at J to 5 bases, leaving 3 bases not matched to a gene. The DNA of the CDR3 is TGTGCCAGCAGCCGGACTAGCGGGGAACACAATGAGCAGTTCTTC. This sequence encodes CASSRTSGEHNEQFF.

This clonotype was counted once. The chain is built from TRBV29-1 and TRBJ1-5; TRBD1 agrees at 9 bases. Per germline, CDR1 SQVTM and CDR2 ANQGSEA. J was trimmed by 4 bases and V by 7 bases; bases with no gene match: 5. The CDR3 sequence is 13 residues long. The CDR3 spells CSARTGDNQPQHF. As DNA, the CDR3 is TGCAGCGCCCGGACAGGGGATAATCAGCCCCAGCATTTT.

The J gene is TRBJ1-1, the V gene TRBV27; D unclear. The CDR3 spans 14 residues. Germline V gives CDR1 MNHEY, CDR2 SMNVEV (reference sequence). Trimming took off 2 bases at V and 1 base at J, with 8 bases between the two ends. The CDR3 nucleotides are TGTGCCAGCAGTTTAGCTGGGGAGAACACTGAAGCTTTCTTT. Translated, it gives CASSLAGENTEAFF.